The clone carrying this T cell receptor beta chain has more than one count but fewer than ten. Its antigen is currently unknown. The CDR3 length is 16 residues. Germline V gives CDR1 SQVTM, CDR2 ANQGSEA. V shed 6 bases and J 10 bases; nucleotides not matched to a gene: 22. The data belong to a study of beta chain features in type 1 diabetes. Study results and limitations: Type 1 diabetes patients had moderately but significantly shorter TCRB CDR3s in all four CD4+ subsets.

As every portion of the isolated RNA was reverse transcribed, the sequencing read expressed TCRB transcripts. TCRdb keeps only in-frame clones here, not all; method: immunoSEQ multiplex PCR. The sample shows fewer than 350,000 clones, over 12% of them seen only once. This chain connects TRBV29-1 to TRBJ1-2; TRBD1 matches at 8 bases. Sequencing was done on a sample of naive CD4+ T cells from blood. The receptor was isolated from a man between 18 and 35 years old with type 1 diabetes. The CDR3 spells CSVEQSGTGLRYVYTF. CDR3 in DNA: TGCAGCGTCGAACAATCCGGGACAGGCTTACGCTACGTCTACACCTTC.